This TCR beta chain was captured in a study of blood T cell repertoires in COVID-19. Germline V CDR1 and CDR2: MNHEY, SVGAGI. With V trimmed by 3 bases and J by 4 bases, 8 bases remained unmatched. CDR3 size: 16 residues. Sequencing was performed with immunoSEQ multiplex PCR; in TCRdb, only in-frame clones are kept and a portion is missing. The table shows 140,000 or so clones, with 80% to 90% occurring only once. In its sample, this clone was seen once. The rearrangement links TRBV6-5 to TRBJ2-3, with 9 positions matching TRBD2. Sequenced: peripheral blood. This TCR derives from a woman aged 55-70 years with active COVID-19. The CDR3 region has the DNA TGTGCCAGCAGTTATCTGGCGGGAGGGCCCGCAGATACGCAGTATTTT. Protein: CASSYLAGGPADTQYF.